Below, 20 T cell receptor beta chains from the same sample are listed, as sequenced in a study of cytomegalovirus exposure and HLA in healthy donors. The study ran its PCR with 60 Vbeta and 13 Jbeta primers. Assay: immunoSEQ multiplex PCR; the TCRdb copy retains only in-frame clones and omits some. The data contain more than 140,000 clones, more than 65% of them singletons. The sequenced sample consisted of PBMCs. The receptor set was obtained from a man in his thirties or forties in good health and CMV-seropositive.

The CDR3 DNA reads TGTGCCAGCTCACCCCGGTCCGGGGGCAATCAGCCCCAGCATTTT. Translating gives CASSPRSGGNQPQHF. This rearrangement joins TRBV18 to TRBJ1-5; unclear D gene. The CDR3 runs to 15 residues. Germline CDR1 KGHSH, CDR2 LQKENI. Between the trimmed V and J ends, which lost 3 bases and 2 bases, there was a span of 11 bases.

This chain connects TRBV2 to TRBJ1-4; 7 bases map to TRBD1. Trimming at V came to 5 bases and at J to 0 bases, leaving 9 bases not matched to a gene. The germline V gene has CDR1 SNHLY and CDR2 FYNNEI. This CDR3 contains 17 residues. The CDR3 DNA reads as TGTGCCAGCAGTTCATGGGACAGCGATGCAACTAATGAAAAACTGTTTTTT. Protein: CASSSWDSDATNEKLFF.

This clone was found a few times. V gene TRBV28 combines with J gene TRBJ1-2; TRBD1 matches at 7 bases. There are 15 residues in the CDR3. CDR1 and CDR2 from the germline V gene are MDHEN and SYDVKM. The trim removed 6 bases at V and 4 bases at J, leaving 11 bases unmatched. CDR3 in amino acids: CASSLRTGRGYGYTF. The CDR3, as DNA: TGTGCCAGCAGCCTCCGGACAGGTAGGGGCTATGGCTACACCTTC.

This clone was counted between two and nine times. This sequence joins TRBV5-4 and TRBJ2-2; TRBD2 matches 7 bases. This CDR3 is 16 amino acids long. Trimming at V came to 4 bases and at J to 6 bases, leaving 12 bases not matched to a gene. CDR1 SGHNT and CDR2 YYREEE come from the germline V gene (reference sequence). This CDR3 is CASSPRVAGLAGELFF. As DNA, the CDR3 is TGTGCCAGCAGCCCCCGGGTAGCGGGTCTCGCCGGGGAGCTGTTTTTT.

This chain joins TRBV11-2 and TRBJ2-2, with TRBD2 matching 7 bases. This CDR3 has 19 residues. V was pared by 1 base and J by 2 bases, with 13 bases of the junction left unmatched. Per germline, CDR1 SGHAT and CDR2 FQNNGV. The CDR3 region is CASSLAPLKGLGNTGELFF. CDR3 DNA sequence: TGTGCCAGCAGCTTAGCTCCTCTGAAAGGACTAGGCAACACCGGGGAGCTGTTTTTT. Looking up the rest from reference TRBV11-2 and TRBJ2-2 gives the full variable domain: EAGVAQSPRYKIIEKRQSVAFWCNPISGHATLYWYQQILGQGPKLLIQFQNNGVVDDSQLPKDRFSAERLKGVDSTLKIQPAKLEDSAVYLCASSLAPLKGLGNTGELFFGEGSRLTVL.

The V gene is TRBV10-3, the J gene TRBJ2-1; D is ambiguous. Trimming removed 0 bases at V and 16 bases at J, with 13 bases between. CDR3 length: 12 amino acids. Germline lookup yields CDR1 ENHRY and CDR2 SYGVKD. The CDR3 reads CAISESASLGFF. The CDR3 coding sequence is TGTGCCATCAGTGAGTCGGCCAGCCTAGGCTTCTTC.

The genes are TRBV4-2 and TRBJ2-3; TRBD2 is a possible D gene (6 bases). Deletions cut 6 bases from V and 1 base from J, with 20 bases between. The germline gives CDR1 LGHNA, CDR2 YNFKEQ. CDR3 length: 17 residues. The CDR3 sequence: CASSQRDMDYRTDTQYF. The DNA of the CDR3 is TGTGCCAGCAGTCAGAGGGATATGGACTACCGCACAGATACGCAGTATTTT.

The rearrangement links TRBV6-5 to TRBJ2-7; 9 bases agree with TRBD1. The ends lost 6 bases at V and 1 base at J; junction bases unmatched: 7. From germline, CDR1 is MNHEY and CDR2 SVGAGI. This CDR3 contains 15 residues. The CDR3 DNA reads TGTGCCAGCAGCACCGCGGGGACAGGGTCCTACGAGCAGTACTTC. Translating gives CASSTAGTGSYEQYF.

V usage is TRBV5-6 and J usage is TRBJ1-2; tentative D call: TRBD1 (5 bases). The CDR3 totals 16 residues. Trimming removed 4 bases at V and 3 bases at J, with 19 bases between. Germline CDR1 and CDR2: SGHDT and YYEEEE. CDR3 in amino acids: CASSILDKLKDYGYTF. The DNA for the CDR3 is TGTGCCAGCAGCATACTGGACAAGTTGAAGGACTATGGCTACACCTTC.

This chain links TRBV27 with TRBJ1-2; TRBD1 might be the D (5 bases). CDR1 and CDR2 from the germline V gene are MNHEY and SMNVEV (reference sequence). The CDR3 extends over 14 amino acids. V was pared by 4 bases and J by 4 bases, with 13 bases between. Here the CDR3 reads CASSSTVSTYGYTF. The CDR3 DNA sequence: TGTGCCAGCAGTTCGACAGTCTCGACCTATGGCTACACCTTC.

Here the CDR3 reads CASRQDGGQNTGELFF. CDR3 DNA: TGTGCCAGCAGACAGGACGGGGGTCAGAACACCGGGGAGCTGTTTTTT. This chain joins TRBV6-6 and TRBJ2-2; tentatively, D is TRBD2 (6 bases). Trimming removed 6 bases at V and 1 base at J, with 15 bases between. Germline V CDR1 and CDR2: MNHNY, SVGAGI (reference sequence). The CDR3 sequence is 16 residues long.

The CDR3, as DNA: TGCGCCAGCAGCTTAACTAGCGGGAGTCTTGAGCAGTTCTTC. It specifies CASSLTSGSLEQFF. This chain connects TRBV5-1 to TRBJ2-1; 11 nucleotides align to TRBD2. V lost 2 bases, J lost 9 bases, and 4 bases stayed unmatched. The CDR3 length is 14 residues. Germline V gene sequence: CDR1 SGHRS, CDR2 YFSETQ.

The rearrangement joins TRBV6-5 to TRBJ2-7; perhaps TRBD2 as D (5 bases). The CDR3 length is 14 residues. The V gene lost 0 bases and the J gene lost 9 bases, with 15 bases spanning the gap. CDR1 is MNHEY and CDR2 is SVGAGI in the germline V gene. This chain's CDR3 is CASSYSWGDLGQYF. The DNA for the CDR3 is TGTGCCAGCAGTTACTCCTGGGGAGACCTAGGGCAGTACTTC.

This clone has a single count. The chain combines TRBV6-5 with TRBJ1-2; D gene uncertain. The CDR3 consists of 13 residues. Deletions cut 4 bases from V and 6 bases from J, with 12 bases between. From germline, CDR1 is MNHEY and CDR2 SVGAGI. The CDR3 sequence is CASSLTEFDGYTF. CDR3 bases: TGTGCCAGCAGTTTAACAGAGTTCGATGGCTACACCTTC.

J is TRBJ1-3 and V is TRBV9, with no clear D. The length of the CDR3 is 15 residues. Germline V gene data show CDR1 as SGDLS and CDR2 as YYNGEE. Trimming pared 4 bases from V and 0 bases from J, leaving 11 bases between. The CDR3 region is CASSRLESSGNTIYF. The CDR3 nucleotides read TGTGCCAGCAGCAGACTCGAAAGCTCTGGAAACACCATATATTTT.

The chain joins TRBV9 to TRBJ2-2; weak D call: TRBD2 (7 bases). The CDR3 extends over 15 amino acids. V was shortened by 0 bases and J by 6 bases, with 12 bases between the two germline ends. In germline, CDR1 is SGDLS, CDR2 YYNGEE. The CDR3 DNA follows: TGTGCCAGCAGCGTAGAGGGGGGGCAATCCGGGGAGCTGTTTTTT. Protein product: CASSVEGGQSGELFF. The entire variable domain, with the rest obtained from reference TRBV9 and TRBJ2-2, is as follows: DSGVTQTPKHLITATGQRVTLRCSPRSGDLSVYWYQQSLDQGLQFLIQYYNGEERAKGNILERFSAQQFPDLHSELNLSSLELGDSALYFCASSVEGGQSGELFFGEGSRLTVL.

The V and J genes are TRBV6-5 and TRBJ1-1, with 8 bases identical to TRBD1. CDR3 length equals 16 residues. The V segment lost 2 bases and the J segment 3 bases; nucleotides outside the gene matches: 8. The germline V gene has CDR1 MNHEY and CDR2 SVGAGI. CDR3 sequence reads: CASSYTNRGVDTEAFF. In DNA, the CDR3 is TGTGCCAGCAGTTACACCAACAGGGGGGTGGACACTGAAGCTTTCTTT.

J is TRBJ2-5 and V is TRBV11-2; 8 bases are shared with TRBD2. From germline, CDR1 is SGHAT and CDR2 FQNNGV. V shed 1 base, J shed 5 bases, and the junction held 6 bases outside the gene matches. This CDR3 is built from 15 residues. In DNA form, the CDR3 reads TGTGCCAGCAGCTTAGGGACTAGCCCGGGCGAGACCCAGTACTTC. It is translated as CASSLGTSPGETQYF.

The rearrangement joins TRBV28 to TRBJ1-5; D might be TRBD1 (5 bases). V lost 3 bases, J lost 3 bases, and 12 bases lay in between. The length of the CDR3 is 15 residues. The germline V gene encodes CDR1 MDHEN and CDR2 SYDVKM. CDR3 amino acids: CASSFGGSPNQPQHF. CDR3 sequence (DNA): TGTGCCAGCAGTTTTGGGGGGTCCCCCAATCAGCCCCAGCATTTT. Looking up the rest from reference TRBV28 and TRBJ1-5 gives the full variable domain: DVKVTQSSRYLVKRTGEKVFLECVQDMDHENMFWYRQDPGLGLRLIYFSYDVKMKEKGDIPEGYSVSREKKERFSLILESASTNQTSMYLCASSFGGSPNQPQHFGDGTRLSIL.

This clone was observed a handful of times. The chain has TRBV6-6 and TRBJ1-1; D uncertain. The CDR3 extends over 12 amino acids. The V and J ends lost 4 bases and 3 bases respectively, with 6 bases between them. Germline CDR1 is MNHNY and CDR2 is SVGAGI (reference sequence). CDR3 sequence reads: CASSLEDTEAFF. As DNA, the CDR3 is TGTGCCAGCAGTTTGGAGGACACTGAAGCTTTCTTT.